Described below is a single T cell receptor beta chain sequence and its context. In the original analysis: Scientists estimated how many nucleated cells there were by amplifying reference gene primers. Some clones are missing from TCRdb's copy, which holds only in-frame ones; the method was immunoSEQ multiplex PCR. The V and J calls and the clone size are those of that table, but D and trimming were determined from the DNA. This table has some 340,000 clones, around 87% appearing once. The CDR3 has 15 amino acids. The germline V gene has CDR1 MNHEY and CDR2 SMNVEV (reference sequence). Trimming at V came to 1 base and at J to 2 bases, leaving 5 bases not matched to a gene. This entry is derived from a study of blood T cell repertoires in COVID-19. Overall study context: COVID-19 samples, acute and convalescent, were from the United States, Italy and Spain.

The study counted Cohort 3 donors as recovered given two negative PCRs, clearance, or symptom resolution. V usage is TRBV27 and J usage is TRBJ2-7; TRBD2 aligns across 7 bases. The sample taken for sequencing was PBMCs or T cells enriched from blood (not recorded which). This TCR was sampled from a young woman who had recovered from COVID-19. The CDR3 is CASSLLGGEPYEQYF. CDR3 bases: TGTGCCAGCAGTTTATTGGGGGGGGAACCCTACGAGCAGTACTTC.